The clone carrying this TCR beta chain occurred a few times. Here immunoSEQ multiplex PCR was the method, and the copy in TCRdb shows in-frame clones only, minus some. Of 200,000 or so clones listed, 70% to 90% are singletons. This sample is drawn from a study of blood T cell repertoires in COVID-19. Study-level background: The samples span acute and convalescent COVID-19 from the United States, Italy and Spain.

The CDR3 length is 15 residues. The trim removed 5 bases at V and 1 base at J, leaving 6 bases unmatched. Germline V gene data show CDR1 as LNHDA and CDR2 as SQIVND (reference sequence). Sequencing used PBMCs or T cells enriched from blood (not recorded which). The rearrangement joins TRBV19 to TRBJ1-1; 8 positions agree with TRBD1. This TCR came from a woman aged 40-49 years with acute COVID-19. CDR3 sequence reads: CASSSGGAGNTEAFF. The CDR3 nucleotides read TGTGCCAGTAGTTCAGGGGGCGCTGGGAACACTGAAGCTTTCTTT.